This T cell receptor beta chain emerged from a study of cytomegalovirus exposure and HLA in healthy donors. Study results and limitations: The only immune exposure information that was available was CMV serostatus. The study found most TCR sequences rare, yet found some public TCRs in many donors.

A multiplex PCR was run with 60 Vbeta primers and 13 Jbeta primers. TCRdb's copy holds only in-frame clones and misses some; the assay was immunoSEQ multiplex PCR. The sample totals more than 140,000 clones. A remark on this clone: What it binds is not known. Given the absence of the conserved phenylalanine or tryptophan at the CDR3 end, a read error is likely.

CDR3 length equals 13 residues. V dropped 3 bases and J dropped 8 bases, with 13 bases sitting between them. Germline values: CDR1 KGHSH, CDR2 LQKENI. The TCR comes from a woman aged 18-30 years in good health and CMV-seronegative. Sample: PBMCs. V and J are TRBV18 and TRBJ1-1; perhaps TRBD1 as D (5 bases). In DNA, the CDR3 is TGTGCCAGCTCACCTCCCCAGACAGACGAAGCTTTCTCT. Translation gives CASSPPQTDEAFS.